This is a list of T cell receptor beta chains from one sample in a study of shared T cell receptors in the human thymus. The data were produced by immunoSEQ multiplex PCR, yet TCRdb's version contains in-frame clones alone and is incomplete. Altogether hundreds of thousands of clones are present, approximately 83% being singletons, with the ten largest covering under 0.012%. A further study also used this sample, focusing on human thymus T cells.

The sequencing input was thymocytes. These receptors were taken from a girl in the first two years of life with a congenital heart defect. CDR3s include the opening cysteine and the closing phenylalanine or tryptophan. A D gene is named only where the DNA matches it firmly. A row's size may be missing; if present it is once, few, many or a size class.

clone size: NA; D gene: NA; V gene: TRBV5-6; J gene: TRBJ1-1; CDR3 protein: CASTTSSRRGVAFF; CDR3 DNA: TGTGCCAGCACAACGTCCTCAAGGCGGGGGGTAGCTTTCTTT
clone size: NA; D gene: TRBD1; V gene: TRBV5-1; J gene: TRBJ1-1; CDR3 protein: CASSVYRGNPLGDTEAFF; CDR3 DNA: TGCGCCAGCAGCGTTTACAGGGGAAACCCCCTCGGCGACACTGAAGCTTTCTTT
clone size: NA; D gene: NA; V gene: TRBV14; J gene: TRBJ2-5; CDR3 protein: CASSQDRGETQYF; CDR3 DNA: TGTGCCAGCAGCCAAGATAGAGGAGAGACCCAGTACTTC
clone size: NA; D gene: NA; V gene: TRBV21-1; J gene: TRBJ1-1; CDR3 protein: CASSPKISEGENTEAFF; CDR3 DNA: TGTGCCAGCAGCCCAAAGATTTCGGAGGGTGAGAACACTGAAGCTTTCTTT
clone size: NA; D gene: NA; V gene: TRBV5-6; J gene: TRBJ1-2; CDR3 protein: CASSLGVEGSYYGYTF; CDR3 DNA: TGTGCCAGCAGCTTGGGTGTGGAGGGGTCTTACTATGGCTACACCTTC
clone size: NA; D gene: NA; V gene: TRBV28; J gene: TRBJ1-3; CDR3 protein: CASSLRSSGNTIYF; CDR3 DNA: TGTGCCAGCAGTTTGAGGTCCTCTGGAAACACCATATATTTT
clone size: NA; D gene: TRBD1; V gene: TRBV7-9; J gene: TRBJ2-7; CDR3 protein: CASSLPLQGQDEQYF; CDR3 DNA: TGTGCCAGCAGCTTACCTCTACAGGGGCAGGATGAGCAGTACTTC
clone size: NA; D gene: TRBD1; V gene: TRBV5-1; J gene: TRBJ1-2; CDR3 protein: CASSQGDSPHYGYTF; CDR3 DNA: TGCGCCAGCAGCCAGGGGGACAGTCCCCACTATGGCTACACCTTC
clone size: NA; D gene: NA; V gene: TRBV29-1; J gene: TRBJ2-3; CDR3 protein: CSVARGLSTDTQYF; CDR3 DNA: TGCAGCGTTGCGCGGGGGCTGAGCACAGATACGCAGTATTTT
clone size: NA; D gene: TRBD1; V gene: TRBV7-8; J gene: TRBJ1-2; CDR3 protein: CASSPRVGGANGYTF; CDR3 DNA: TGTGCCAGCAGCCCTAGGGTAGGGGGCGCGAATGGCTACACCTTC
clone size: once; D gene: NA; V gene: TRBV2; J gene: TRBJ1-5; CDR3 protein: CASRGGRQPQHF; CDR3 DNA: TGTGCCAGCAGGGGGGGGCGGCAGCCCCAGCATTTT
clone size: NA; D gene: TRBD1; V gene: TRBV28; J gene: TRBJ2-5; CDR3 protein: CASMGTGKETQYF; CDR3 DNA: TGTGCCAGCATGGGGACAGGAAAAGAGACCCAGTACTTC
clone size: NA; D gene: TRBD1; V gene: TRBV7-8; J gene: TRBJ2-7; CDR3 protein: CASSPTGQGPLPALYEQYF; CDR3 DNA: TGTGCCAGCAGCCCGACGGGACAGGGGCCCCTCCCGGCACTCTACGAGCAGTACTTC
clone size: NA; D gene: TRBD1; V gene: TRBV5-6; J gene: TRBJ2-3; CDR3 protein: CASSYIGQVADTQYF; CDR3 DNA: TGTGCCAGCAGCTATATTGGACAGGTGGCAGATACGCAGTATTTT
clone size: NA; D gene: TRBD1; V gene: TRBV18; J gene: TRBJ1-1; CDR3 protein: CASSPDRGSGPNTEAFF; CDR3 DNA: TGTGCCAGCTCACCGGACAGGGGCTCGGGGCCGAACACTGAAGCTTTCTTT
clone size: NA; D gene: NA; V gene: TRBV30; J gene: TRBJ2-7; CDR3 protein: CAWRMSGVLRSSYEQYF; CDR3 DNA: TGTGCCTGGAGAATGTCAGGGGTTTTGCGAAGCTCCTACGAGCAGTACTTC
clone size: NA; D gene: TRBD1; V gene: TRBV5-1; J gene: TRBJ1-1; CDR3 protein: CASSGPGQSNTEAFF; CDR3 DNA: TGCGCCAGCAGCGGCCCGGGACAGTCGAACACTGAAGCTTTCTTT
clone size: NA; D gene: NA; V gene: TRBV29-1; J gene: TRBJ1-1; CDR3 protein: CSVEFGWLNTEAFF; CDR3 DNA: TGCAGCGTTGAATTTGGTTGGCTGAACACTGAAGCTTTCTTT
clone size: NA; D gene: NA; V gene: TRBV4-3; J gene: TRBJ1-2; CDR3 protein: CASSQQTGNYGYTF; CDR3 DNA: TGCGCCAGCAGCCAACAGACAGGAAACTATGGCTACACCTTC
clone size: NA; D gene: NA; V gene: TRBV5-1; J gene: TRBJ2-3; CDR3 protein: CASSLSTSDTDTQYF; CDR3 DNA: TGCGCCAGCAGCTTATCGACTAGTGACACAGATACGCAGTATTTT
clone size: NA; D gene: NA; V gene: TRBV7-2; J gene: TRBJ2-4; CDR3 protein: CASSLEWSRTKNIQYF; CDR3 DNA: TGTGCCAGCAGCTTAGAGTGGAGCCGAACCAAAAACATTCAGTACTTC
clone size: NA; D gene: TRBD1; V gene: TRBV5-1; J gene: TRBJ2-7; CDR3 protein: CASSRDRASYEQYF; CDR3 DNA: TGCGCCAGCAGCCGGGACAGGGCCTCCTACGAGCAGTACTTC
clone size: NA; D gene: NA; V gene: TRBV18; J gene: TRBJ1-1; CDR3 protein: CASSPGMTGAQEAFF; CDR3 DNA: TGTGCCAGCTCACCTGGGATGACAGGCGCTCAGGAAGCCTTCTTT
clone size: NA; D gene: TRBD1; V gene: TRBV5-1; J gene: TRBJ2-6; CDR3 protein: CASSPGQGEAGANVLTF; CDR3 DNA: TGCGCCAGCAGCCCCGGACAGGGTGAGGCTGGGGCCAACGTCCTGACTTTC
clone size: NA; D gene: NA; V gene: TRBV2; J gene: TRBJ1-1; CDR3 protein: CASSEGTATNTEAFF; CDR3 DNA: TGTGCCAGCAGTGAAGGGACAGCGACGAACACTGAAGCTTTCTTT
clone size: NA; D gene: NA; V gene: TRBV6-1; J gene: TRBJ1-3; CDR3 protein: CASSEVVLPPFGNTIYF; CDR3 DNA: TGTGCCAGCAGTGAAGTAGTGCTGCCTCCTTTTGGAAACACCATATATTTT
clone size: NA; D gene: NA; V gene: TRBV27; J gene: TRBJ1-1; CDR3 protein: CASSTGEGEAFF; CDR3 DNA: TGTGCCAGCAGTACCGGGGAGGGTGAAGCTTTCTTT
clone size: few; D gene: NA; V gene: TRBV7-6; J gene: TRBJ2-7; CDR3 protein: CASSPPSHSSYEQYF; CDR3 DNA: TGTGCCAGCAGCCCGCCCAGCCACAGCTCCTACGAGCAGTACTTC
clone size: NA; D gene: TRBD1; V gene: TRBV4-1; J gene: TRBJ1-4; CDR3 protein: CASSQGRDRFNEKLFF; CDR3 DNA: TGCGCCAGCAGCCAGGGCCGGGACAGATTTAATGAAAAACTGTTTTTT
clone size: NA; D gene: NA; V gene: TRBV5-1; J gene: TRBJ2-3; CDR3 protein: CASSLSPDKATQYF; CDR3 DNA: TGCGCCAGCAGCTTGTCCCCAGACAAGGCTACGCAGTATTTT
clone size: NA; D gene: NA; V gene: TRBV11-2; J gene: TRBJ1-1; CDR3 protein: CASSLVGSPQGAFF; CDR3 DNA: TGTGCCAGCAGCTTAGTCGGCAGTCCCCAGGGAGCTTTCTTT
clone size: NA; D gene: TRBD1; V gene: TRBV19; J gene: TRBJ1-2; CDR3 protein: CASSGDSRVNGYTF; CDR3 DNA: TGTGCCAGTAGTGGGGACAGCCGGGTAAATGGCTACACCTTC
clone size: NA; D gene: NA; V gene: TRBV7-9; J gene: TRBJ2-7; CDR3 protein: CASSLGANWTVYEQYF; CDR3 DNA: TGTGCCAGCAGCCTCGGAGCAAACTGGACAGTTTACGAGCAGTACTTC
clone size: NA; D gene: NA; V gene: TRBV21-1; J gene: TRBJ2-1; CDR3 protein: CASSKAYLAVNEQFF; CDR3 DNA: TGTGCCAGCAGCAAAGCCTACTTAGCCGTCAATGAGCAGTTCTTC
clone size: NA; D gene: NA; V gene: TRBV2; J gene: TRBJ2-7; CDR3 protein: CASSEGLDGDYEQYF; CDR3 DNA: TGTGCCAGCAGCGAAGGACTCGACGGGGACTACGAGCAGTACTTC
clone size: NA; D gene: NA; V gene: TRBV5-4; J gene: TRBJ1-2; CDR3 protein: CASSLAGVEKAGYTF; CDR3 DNA: TGTGCCAGCAGCTTGGCGGGGGTGGAGAAAGCGGGCTACACCTTC
clone size: once; D gene: TRBD1; V gene: TRBV4-3; J gene: TRBJ1-1; CDR3 protein: CASSHPKQGGSTEAFF; CDR3 DNA: TGCGCCAGCAGCCATCCAAAACAGGGGGGTAGCACTGAAGCTTTCTTT
clone size: NA; D gene: TRBD2; V gene: TRBV30; J gene: TRBJ2-5; CDR3 protein: CAWIAAGGETQYF; CDR3 DNA: TGTGCCTGGATCGCGGCGGGGGGAGAGACCCAGTACTTC
clone size: NA; D gene: TRBD1; V gene: TRBV7-7; J gene: TRBJ2-1; CDR3 protein: CASSRDEDRDYNEQFF; CDR3 DNA: TGTGCCAGCAGCCGAGATGAGGACAGGGACTACAATGAGCAGTTCTTC
clone size: NA; D gene: NA; V gene: TRBV4-1; J gene: TRBJ2-5; CDR3 protein: CASSQDTHLKETQYF; CDR3 DNA: TGCGCCAGCAGCCAAGATACGCACTTAAAAGAGACCCAGTACTTC
clone size: NA; D gene: TRBD2; V gene: TRBV11-2; J gene: TRBJ2-6; CDR3 protein: CASSLDARLAGDAGANVLTF; CDR3 DNA: TGTGCCAGCAGCTTAGATGCCCGACTAGCGGGGGACGCTGGGGCCAACGTCCTGACTTTC
clone size: NA; D gene: TRBD1; V gene: TRBV16; J gene: TRBJ1-2; CDR3 protein: CASSQPPGQGYGYTF; CDR3 DNA: TGTGCCAGCAGCCAACCTCCGGGACAGGGCTATGGCTACACCTTC
clone size: NA; D gene: NA; V gene: TRBV7-9; J gene: TRBJ1-1; CDR3 protein: CASSRGKNTEAFF; CDR3 DNA: TGTGCCAGCAGCAGGGGTAAGAACACTGAAGCTTTCTTT
clone size: NA; D gene: NA; V gene: TRBV7-9; J gene: TRBJ1-2; CDR3 protein: CAVPGTPYGYTF; CDR3 DNA: TGTGCCGTGCCGGGAACCCCTTACGGCTACACCTTC
clone size: NA; D gene: NA; V gene: TRBV11-2; J gene: TRBJ2-1; CDR3 protein: CASSLEGAIGASYNEQFF; CDR3 DNA: TGTGCCAGCAGCTTAGAAGGAGCGATCGGAGCGTCCTACAATGAGCAGTTCTTC
clone size: NA; D gene: NA; V gene: TRBV7-6; J gene: TRBJ1-1; CDR3 protein: CASSLVQQEPGQDTEAFF; CDR3 DNA: TGTGCCAGCAGCTTAGTTCAGCAAGAACCGGGACAAGACACTGAAGCTTTCTTT
clone size: NA; D gene: NA; V gene: TRBV19; J gene: TRBJ2-3; CDR3 protein: CASSIDAGSTDTQYF; CDR3 DNA: TGTGCCAGTAGTATTGATGCGGGGTCCACAGATACGCAGTATTTT
clone size: NA; D gene: TRBD2; V gene: TRBV4-3; J gene: TRBJ2-1; CDR3 protein: CASSLGGVSYNEQFF; CDR3 DNA: TGCGCCAGCAGCCTCGGGGGGGTCTCCTACAATGAGCAGTTCTTC
clone size: NA; D gene: TRBD1; V gene: TRBV7-9; J gene: TRBJ1-2; CDR3 protein: CASVGPQGAGWGYTF; CDR3 DNA: TGTGCCAGCGTAGGACCGCAGGGGGCAGGGTGGGGCTACACCTTC
clone size: NA; D gene: NA; V gene: TRBV5-1; J gene: TRBJ1-4; CDR3 protein: CASSFWEGRGEKLFF; CDR3 DNA: TGCGCCAGCAGCTTTTGGGAGGGGCGGGGTGAAAAACTGTTTTTT
clone size: NA; D gene: NA; V gene: TRBV6-5; J gene: TRBJ2-2; CDR3 protein: CASSRQSSGELFF; CDR3 DNA: TGTGCCAGCAGTCGACAGTCCTCCGGGGAGCTGTTTTTT
clone size: NA; D gene: NA; V gene: TRBV5-1; J gene: TRBJ1-1; CDR3 protein: CASSLLDGVTEAFF; CDR3 DNA: TGCGCCAGCAGCTTGTTAGATGGAGTCACTGAAGCTTTCTTT
clone size: NA; D gene: TRBD2; V gene: TRBV29-1; J gene: TRBJ2-7; CDR3 protein: CSVTSGGRGPYEQYF; CDR3 DNA: TGCAGCGTCACTAGCGGGGGGCGTGGGCCCTACGAGCAGTACTTC
clone size: NA; D gene: NA; V gene: TRBV7-6; J gene: TRBJ1-1; CDR3 protein: CASSSNAGNTEAFF; CDR3 DNA: TGTGCCAGCAGCTCTAATGCGGGGAACACTGAAGCTTTCTTT
clone size: once; D gene: NA; V gene: TRBV7-9; J gene: TRBJ1-1; CDR3 protein: CASSFLTGGTEAFF; CDR3 DNA: TGTGCCAGCAGCTTTTTGACAGGAGGCACTGAAGCTTTCTTT
clone size: few; D gene: TRBD1; V gene: TRBV25-1; J gene: TRBJ1-6; CDR3 protein: CASSEGTGNNSPLHF; CDR3 DNA: TGTGCCAGCAGTGAAGGGACAGGGAATAATTCACCCCTCCACTTT
clone size: NA; D gene: NA; V gene: TRBV4-2; J gene: TRBJ2-3; CDR3 protein: CASSQVPRTTSLTDTQYF; CDR3 DNA: TGTGCCAGCAGCCAAGTCCCCCGGACTACCTCCCTCACAGATACGCAGTATTTT
clone size: NA; D gene: NA; V gene: TRBV4-1; J gene: TRBJ1-3; CDR3 protein: CASSPGLEKGDTIYF; CDR3 DNA: TGCGCCAGCAGCCCTGGACTCGAAAAGGGGGACACCATATATTTT
clone size: NA; D gene: NA; V gene: TRBV18; J gene: TRBJ1-2; CDR3 protein: CATSPGEESAGYTF; CDR3 DNA: TGTGCCACCTCACCAGGGGAGGAGAGTGCTGGCTACACCTTC
clone size: NA; D gene: TRBD2; V gene: TRBV28; J gene: TRBJ2-3; CDR3 protein: CASSFPGLAGGTDTQYF; CDR3 DNA: TGTGCCAGCAGTTTCCCGGGACTAGCGGGGGGAACAGATACGCAGTATTTT